This T cell receptor beta chain was obtained from a study of OX40 agonist ivuxolimab in advanced cancers. Study context: Dose-escalation subjects each had hepatocellular carcinoma, melanoma, renal cell or head and neck cancer. Points from the study as a whole: The 0.1-3.0 mg/kg partial responders had among the lowest clonal expansion.

Of note for this clone: Its target is not known.

The CDR3 covers 11 residues. The germline gives CDR1 LNHDA, CDR2 SQIVND (reference sequence). Deletions cut 6 bases from V and 3 bases from J, with 3 bases between. Autoimmune disease history or systemic immunosuppression disqualified patients. TCRdb's table, derived via immunoSEQ multiplex PCR, lists solely in-frame clones and lacks some. The sample contains about 84,000 clones, more than 80% of which appear only once. This chain links TRBV19 with TRBJ2-1, with unresolved D. The sample was CD4+ or CD8+ T cells sorted from blood, taken in a trial of the OX40 agonist ivuxolimab. The TCR comes from an adult with an advanced solid tumor such as melanoma, head and neck, liver or kidney cancer. The CDR3 loop reads CASSDYNEQFF. The DNA for the CDR3 is TGTGCCAGTAGCGACTACAATGAGCAGTTCTTC. Full variable domain (missing parts from reference TRBV19 and TRBJ2-1): DGGITQSPKYLFRKEGQNVTLSCEQNLNHDAMYWYRQDPGQGLRLIYYSQIVNDFQKGDIAEGYSVSREKKESFPLTVTSAQKNPTAFYLCASSDYNEQFFGPGTRLTVL.